The present T cell receptor (beta chain) was sequenced within a study of somatic mutations in cytotoxic T cells in rheumatoid arthritis. Data came from immunoSEQ multiplex PCR; TCRdb stores just in-frame clones and leaves some out. This table has approximately 14,000 clones, 65% to 75% appearing once. Source material: CD8+ T cells sorted from blood. The TCR sequence derives from an adult with rheumatoid arthritis.

The CDR3 DNA reads TGTGCCAGCACAGGGACAGGCGCCTACAATGAGCAGTTCTTC. As protein: CASTGTGAYNEQFF. The genes are TRBV6-1 and TRBJ2-1, with 8 bases identical to TRBD1. From germline, CDR1 is MNHNS and CDR2 SASEGT. This CDR3 region has 14 residues. V lost 7 bases, J lost 2 bases, and 4 bases stayed unmatched.